The 16 T cell receptor beta chains listed next were all sequenced from one sample in a study of patients and donors after allogeneic stem cell transplantation. TCRdb re-derived calls from the RT-PCR reads in MiXCR, one entry per CDR3 protein. The repertoire includes 150,000 to 200,000 distinct CDR3 sequences, 30% of them detected once, and 2.5% to 3.5% sits in the top ten. Sequenced material: blood, either unsorted or a sorted T cell fraction (not recorded which). Receptor source: a human donor who was either an allogeneic HSCT recipient or a stem cell or donor lymphocyte infusion donor (not recorded which). It is not recorded whose cells these are; they may come from a transplant donor.

This clonotype was observed a handful of times. This chain joins TRBV9 and TRBJ2-7; 8 positions match TRBD1. The CDR3 covers 13 residues. Germline V CDR1 and CDR2: SGDLS, YYNGEE. The J segment lost 3 bases and the V segment lost 5 bases, leaving 4 bases of the junction unmatched. The chain's CDR3 is CASSSGQGYEQYF. CDR3 nucleotide sequence: TGTGCCAGCAGTTCTGGACAGGGCTACGAGCAGTACTTC.

The chain carries TRBV15 and TRBJ2-1, with a weak D call TRBD2 (5 bases). Germline V gene data show CDR1 as LNHNV and CDR2 as YYDKDF (reference sequence). The CDR3 loop spans 12 amino acids. Trimming took off 6 bases at V and 5 bases at J, with 8 bases between the two ends. The CDR3 reads CATRRRNNEQFF. The CDR3 DNA is TGTGCCACCAGGAGGAGGAACAATGAGCAGTTCTTC.

This clonotype was detected only a few times. V usage is TRBV20-1 and J usage is TRBJ2-1; weak D call: TRBD2 (5 bases). Trimming left V 3 bases short and J 12 bases short, with 15 bases between. The germline V gene has CDR1 DFQATT and CDR2 SNEGSKA (reference sequence). The CDR3 totals 12 residues. CDR3: CSASSGRAWQFF. In DNA, the CDR3 is TGCAGTGCTAGCTCTGGGCGGGCGTGGCAGTTCTTC.

This chain joins TRBV7-3 and TRBJ2-5, with 10 bases lining up with TRBD2. Germline CDR1 reads SGHTA; CDR2 reads FQGTGA. Trimming cost V 5 bases and J 3 bases; bases outside gene matches: 3. The CDR3 is 14 residues long. The CDR3 protein is CASSHGLAEETQYF. In DNA, the CDR3 is TGTGCCAGCAGCCACGGACTAGCGGAAGAGACCCAGTACTTC.

This clonotype was detected a few times. The CDR3: CAISGQGLNGYTF. The CDR3 DNA reads TGTGCCATCTCGGGACAGGGTTTAAATGGCTACACCTTC. The chain is built from TRBV10-3 and TRBJ1-2; 9 positions match TRBD1. From germline, CDR1 is ENHRY and CDR2 SYGVKD. The CDR3 covers 13 residues. J lost 6 bases, V lost 8 bases, and 7 bases had no gene match.

The table lists this clonotype with a few counts. The chain carries TRBV15 and TRBJ1-6; 9 nucleotides agree with TRBD1. With 1 base clipped from V and 9 bases from J, the junction kept 4 bases outside the gene matches. The CDR3 consists of 15 residues. Germline V gene data show CDR1 as LNHNV and CDR2 as YYDKDF (reference sequence). CDR3 residues: CATSRGGQGTSPLHF. The CDR3 DNA reads TGTGCCACCAGCAGAGGAGGACAGGGGACTTCACCCCTCCACTTT.

This clonotype was seen more than once but under ten times. This sequence joins TRBV5-1 and TRBJ1-4, with no clear D. The CDR3 totals 14 residues. Looked up from germline, CDR1 is SGHRS and CDR2 is YFSETQ. The germline V and J ends were trimmed by 5 bases and 5 bases, with 13 bases remaining between them. CDR3 residues: CASRVGQSNEKLFF. In DNA form, the CDR3 reads TGCGCCAGCAGGGTCGGGCAGTCGAATGAAAAACTGTTTTTT.

The chain has TRBV21-1 and TRBJ2-3; TRBD2 is the table's D call and was not checked against the DNA. TRBV21-1 is shown as a pseudogene. The CDR3 sequence is 14 residues long. In nucleotides, the CDR3 is TGTGCCAGCTGGGTGGGAGGGAGCACAGATACGCAGTATTTT. Translation gives CASWVGGSTDTQYF.

Only a few counts were recorded for this clonotype. The V and J genes are TRBV10-3 and TRBJ1-3, with D uncertain. With 0 bases removed from V and 0 bases from J, the gap between germline ends came to 6 bases. CDR1 is ENHRY, CDR2 SYGVKD, per germline. The length of the CDR3 is 15 residues. CDR3: CAISESTFSGNTIYF. CDR3 DNA: TGTGCCATCAGTGAGTCGACTTTCTCTGGAAACACCATATATTTT.

The CDR3 DNA reads as TGCAGTGCTAGTACTACGACATACGAGCAGTACTTC. Translated, it gives CSASTTTYEQYF. The chain combines TRBV20-1 with TRBJ2-7; no definite D call. This CDR3 has 12 amino acids. Trimming shortened V by 3 bases and J by 4 bases, and 10 bases separated the two germline ends. Germline V CDR1 and CDR2: DFQATT, SNEGSKA (reference sequence).

This clonotype was observed at least ten times. The rearrangement links TRBV5-1 to TRBJ1-5, with a possible D match to TRBD1 (5 bases). This CDR3 has 15 amino acids. The ends were cut back, 2 bases at V and 4 bases at J, with 13 bases in the middle. Germline V lookup: CDR1 SGHRS, CDR2 YFSETQ. The CDR3 bases are TGCGCCAGCAGCTTAGCGGGGAGGGGAAATCAGCCCCAGCATTTT. The encoded protein is CASSLAGRGNQPQHF.

The CDR3 sequence is CASSQTRVSYEQYF. The CDR3 bases are TGTGCCAGCAGCCAGACTAGGGTTTCCTACGAGCAGTACTTC. The chain couples TRBV3-1 to TRBJ2-7; D perhaps matches TRBD2 (6 bases). This CDR3 spans 14 amino acids. CDR1 and CDR2 from the germline V gene are LGHDT and YNNKEL (reference sequence). Trimming took off 3 bases at V and 1 base at J, with 10 bases between the two ends.

The J gene is TRBJ2-5, the V gene TRBV29-1; unclear D gene. This CDR3 has 14 amino acids. Trimming took 8 bases from V and 8 from J, leaving 24 bases between them. Germline CDR1 and CDR2: SQVTM and ANQGSEA. The CDR3 region is CSPTLVGMEGTQYF. The CDR3 DNA reads TGCAGCCCTACCTTAGTGGGGATGGAAGGTACCCAGTACTTC.

The chain carries TRBV5-1 and TRBJ2-1, with D possibly being TRBD1 (6 bases). This CDR3 comprises 15 residues. Germline V CDR1 and CDR2: SGHRS, YFSETQ. Trimming shortened V by 4 bases and J by 0 bases, and 11 bases separated the two germline ends. This chain's CDR3 is CASSLLDSSYNEQFF. DNA of the CDR3: TGCGCCAGCAGCCTCTTGGACAGCTCCTACAATGAGCAGTTCTTC.

Only a few counts were recorded for this clonotype. This chain uses TRBV20-1 with TRBJ2-7, with a weak D call TRBD1 (6 bases). The CDR3 consists of 13 residues. Germline V lookup: CDR1 DFQATT, CDR2 SNEGSKA (reference sequence). Trimming shortened V by 2 bases and J by 2 bases, and 10 bases separated the two germline ends. The CDR3 DNA is TGCAGTGCTAGAATAGGACAGCCCTACGAGCAGTACTTC. It specifies CSARIGQPYEQYF.

The chain uses TRBV7-2 and TRBJ2-6, with D possibly being TRBD1 (6 bases). Trimming shortened V by 4 bases and J by 2 bases, and 18 bases separated the two germline ends. CDR1 and CDR2 from the germline V gene are SGHTA and FQGNSA. The length of the CDR3 is 18 residues. CDR3 sequence: CASSSRTGMGAGANVLTF. The CDR3, as DNA: TGTGCCAGCAGCTCCCGCACAGGGATGGGTGCTGGGGCCAACGTCCTGACTTTC.